Below are 7 T cell receptor beta chains sequenced from a single sample in a study of cytomegalovirus exposure and HLA in healthy donors. The PCR made use of 60 Vbeta and 13 Jbeta primers. The table came from immunoSEQ multiplex PCR; TCRdb's copy has only in-frame clones and leaves some out. The table lists fewer than 250,000 clones, roughly 77% of them singletons. The sample comprised PBMCs. These receptor sequences come from a woman aged 45-60 years in good health and CMV-seronegative.

This chain uses TRBV7-9 with TRBJ1-4, with D perhaps TRBD1 (5 bases). Germline V gene data show CDR1 as SEHNR and CDR2 as FQNEAQ (reference sequence). The CDR3 covers 13 residues. V was clipped by 10 bases and J by 3 bases, with 12 bases between them. Here the CDR3 DNA reads TGTGCCAAACAAGACAGTCCTAATGAAAAACTGTTTTTT. It specifies CAKQDSPNEKLFF.

This clone was counted only a few times. The rearrangement joins TRBV6-1 to TRBJ2-7; D is perhaps TRBD1 (6 bases). CDR1 is MNHNS and CDR2 is SASEGT in the germline V gene. Trimming removed 5 bases at V and 6 bases at J, with 14 bases between. CDR3 length equals 13 residues. DNA for the CDR3: TGTGCCAGCAGTTATTACAGGGAAGGCGAGCAGTACTTC. Translated, it gives CASSYYREGEQYF.

The rearrangement uses TRBV2 and TRBJ2-7; 11 positions match TRBD1. Germline CDR1 and CDR2: SNHLY and FYNNEI. The CDR3 sequence is 15 residues long. Trimming took 4 bases from V and 6 from J; bases not matched to a gene: 8. The CDR3 DNA is TGTGCCAGCAGTGCTGGACAGGGGGCGATTAGCGAGCAGTACTTC. Protein product: CASSAGQGAISEQYF.

The chain employs TRBV2 and TRBJ2-3; unclear D gene. Germline assignment: CDR1 SNHLY and CDR2 FYNNEI. This CDR3 spans 14 amino acids. The ends were cut back, 5 bases at V and 0 bases at J, with 9 bases in the middle. This chain's CDR3 is CASSYSSSTDTQYF. In DNA, the CDR3 is TGTGCCAGCAGTTACAGCTCCAGCACAGATACGCAGTATTTT.

V usage is TRBV15 and J usage is TRBJ1-4, with D perhaps matching TRBD1 (5 bases). With 0 bases removed from V and 2 bases from J, the gap between germline ends came to 7 bases. Germline values: CDR1 LNHNV, CDR2 YYDKDF (reference sequence). The CDR3 runs 15 residues. The CDR3 is CATSRETATNEKLFF. The CDR3 bases are TGTGCCACCAGCAGAGAGACAGCCACTAATGAAAAACTGTTTTTT.

The V and J genes are TRBV27 and TRBJ1-2; 10 bases are a match to TRBD1. J lost 13 bases, V lost 0 bases, and 8 bases had no gene match. CDR1 is MNHEY, CDR2 SMNVEV, per germline (reference sequence). This CDR3 comprises 14 residues. CDR3 nucleotide sequence: TGTGCCAGCAGTTTATCCGGGACAGGGGATCAGCTCACCTTC. The encoded protein is CASSLSGTGDQLTF.

Worth noting for this clone: Other DNA sequences from this sample encode an identical CDR3 as well. This chain links TRBV5-1 with TRBJ2-7; D is uncertain. In germline, CDR1 is SGHRS, CDR2 YFSETQ. V was trimmed by 0 bases and J by 6 bases, leaving 4 bases between them. The CDR3 totals 11 residues. The DNA of the CDR3 is TGCGCCAGCAGCTTGGGGGCCGAGCAGTACTTC. This translates into CASSLGAEQYF.